These 8 T cell receptor beta chains were sequenced from one sample in a study of T cells expressing NK-cell markers. TCRdb reprocessed the 5' RACE reads and keeps a single row for each CDR3 protein, giving no DNA. The sample has about 390,000 distinct CDR3 sequences. The specimen was blood T cells: a sorted CD56 or NKG2C T cell subset, CD4+ or CD8+ T cells, or bulk PBMC T cells (not recorded which). The origin of the receptors is a woman between 50 and 59 years old in good health.

The chain has TRBV5-1 and TRBJ1-6. CDR3 length equals 14 residues. Germline V gives CDR1 SGHRS, CDR2 YFSETQ. Here the CDR3 reads CASSGPGGESPLHF.

This CDR3 reads CSAAGTSGRGISYNEQFF. The J gene is TRBJ2-1, the V gene TRBV20-1; TCRdb outputs TRBD2, but without DNA this stays unchecked. This CDR3 is 18 amino acids long. Germline V gene lookup returns CDR1 DFQATT and CDR2 SNEGSKA (reference sequence).

The chain links TRBV27 to TRBJ2-7; TCRdb lists TRBD1, though no DNA is available to test this call. This CDR3 contains 14 residues. CDR1 MNHEY and CDR2 SMNVEV come from the germline V gene (reference sequence). CDR3 residues: CASSYSGTGYEQYF.

The CDR3 sequence: CASSHPRTDHEQYF. This chain connects TRBV3-1 to TRBJ2-7; lacking DNA, the TRBD2 call made by TCRdb goes unchecked. CDR1 LGHDT and CDR2 YNNKEL come from the germline V gene (reference sequence). This CDR3 is 14 amino acids long.

This chain uses TRBV5-1 with TRBJ1-6; TCRdb's D gene call, TRBD1, goes unchecked for lack of DNA. The CDR3 is 17 residues long. Germline V gene data show CDR1 as SGHRS and CDR2 as YFSETQ. This CDR3 is CASRLDRGRSANSPLHF.

The chain employs TRBV3-1 and TRBJ1-2; TCRdb proposes TRBD1, but this gene call is untestable without DNA. Per the germline V gene, CDR1 is LGHDT and CDR2 is YNNKEL (reference sequence). This CDR3 is built from 16 residues. This CDR3 reads CASSLTDRVWSDGYTF.

This chain joins TRBV5-1 and TRBJ2-1. This CDR3 has 11 amino acids. Germline CDR1 SGHRS, CDR2 YFSETQ. The CDR3 loop reads CASSRGNEQFF.

V gene TRBV20-1 combines with J gene TRBJ1-1; the D call from TCRdb, TRBD1, cannot be confirmed without DNA. Germline V gene sequence: CDR1 DFQATT, CDR2 SNEGSKA (reference sequence). This CDR3 is built from 12 residues. CDR3 residues: CSAYFTGGEAFF.